This T cell receptor (beta chain) was obtained from a study of OX40 agonist ivuxolimab in advanced cancers. Repertoires were generated with immunoSEQ multiplex PCR, while TCRdb's copy carries only in-frame clones and drops some. Of some 120,000 clones listed, under 95% are singletons. V gave up 5 bases and J gave up 0 bases, with 16 bases separating them. Germline V lookup: CDR1 SGHNT, CDR2 YENEEA. The CDR3 runs 17 residues. This chain connects TRBV11-3 to TRBJ2-2; perhaps TRBD1 as D (6 bases). The material sequenced was CD4+ or CD8+ T cells sorted from blood, taken in a trial of the OX40 agonist ivuxolimab. The receptor comes from an adult with an advanced solid tumor such as melanoma, head and neck, liver or kidney cancer. The CDR3 nucleotides read TGTGCCAGCAGCAAAGGACAGAGGCCGTCGAACACCGGGGAGCTGTTTTTT. Encoded protein: CASSKGQRPSNTGELFF.